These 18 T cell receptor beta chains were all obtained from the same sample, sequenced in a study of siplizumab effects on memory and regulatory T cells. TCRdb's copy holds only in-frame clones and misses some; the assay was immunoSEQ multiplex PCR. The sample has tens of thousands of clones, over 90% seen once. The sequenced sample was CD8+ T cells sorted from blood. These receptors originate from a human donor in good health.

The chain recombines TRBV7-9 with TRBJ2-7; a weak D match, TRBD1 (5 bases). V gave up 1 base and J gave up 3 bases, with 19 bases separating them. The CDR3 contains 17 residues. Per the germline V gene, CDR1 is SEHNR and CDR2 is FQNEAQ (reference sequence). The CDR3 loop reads CASSLVIGAQGFYEQYF. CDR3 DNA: TGTGCCAGCAGCTTAGTGATAGGGGCGCAAGGTTTCTACGAGCAGTACTTC. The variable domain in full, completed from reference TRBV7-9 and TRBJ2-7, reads DTGVSQNPRHKITKRGQNVTFRCDPISEHNRLYWYRQTLGQGPEFLTYFQNEAQLEKSRLLSDRFSAERPKGSFSTLEIQRTEQGDSAMYLCASSLVIGAQGFYEQYFGPGTRLTVT.

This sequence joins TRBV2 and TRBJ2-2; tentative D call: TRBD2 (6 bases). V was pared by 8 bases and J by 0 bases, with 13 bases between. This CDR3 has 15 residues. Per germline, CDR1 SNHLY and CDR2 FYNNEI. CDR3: CASGGVRSNTGELFF. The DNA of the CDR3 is TGTGCCAGCGGAGGGGTGCGGTCGAACACCGGGGAGCTGTTTTTT.

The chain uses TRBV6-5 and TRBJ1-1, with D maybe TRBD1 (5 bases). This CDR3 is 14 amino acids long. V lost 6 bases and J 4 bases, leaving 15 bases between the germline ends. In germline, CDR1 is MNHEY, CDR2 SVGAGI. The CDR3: CASSYGQSVTEAFF. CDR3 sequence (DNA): TGTGCCAGCAGCTACGGACAATCAGTCACTGAAGCTTTCTTT.

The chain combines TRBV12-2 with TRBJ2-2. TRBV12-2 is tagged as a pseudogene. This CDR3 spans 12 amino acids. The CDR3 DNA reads TGTGCAAGTCGCTTAGTGGGCGGTGGCCCGTTTTTT. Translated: CASRLVGGGPFF.

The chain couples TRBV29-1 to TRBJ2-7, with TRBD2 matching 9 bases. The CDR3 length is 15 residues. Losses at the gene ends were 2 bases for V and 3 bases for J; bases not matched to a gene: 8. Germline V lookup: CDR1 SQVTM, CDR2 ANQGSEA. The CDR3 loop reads CSVESLAGGDYEQYF. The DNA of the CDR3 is TGCAGCGTTGAAAGTTTGGCGGGAGGGGACTACGAGCAGTACTTC.

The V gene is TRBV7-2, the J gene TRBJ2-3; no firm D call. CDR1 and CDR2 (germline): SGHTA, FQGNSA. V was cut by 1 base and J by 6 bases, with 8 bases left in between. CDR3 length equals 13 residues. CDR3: CASSLDVDDTQYF. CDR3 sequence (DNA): TGTGCCAGCAGCTTAGATGTCGACGATACGCAGTATTTT.

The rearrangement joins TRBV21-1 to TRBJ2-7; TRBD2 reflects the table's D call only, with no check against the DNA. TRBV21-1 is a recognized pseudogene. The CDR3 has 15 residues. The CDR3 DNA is TGTGCCAGCAGCGACCCTAGCGGGCTCCCCTACGAGCAGTACTTC. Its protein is CASSDPSGLPYEQYF.

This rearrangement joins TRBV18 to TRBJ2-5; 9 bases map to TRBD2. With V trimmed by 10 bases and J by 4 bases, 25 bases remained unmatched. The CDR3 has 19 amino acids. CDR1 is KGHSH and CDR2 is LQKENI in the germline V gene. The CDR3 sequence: CATQPPGVAGGPYGETQYF. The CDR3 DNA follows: TGTGCCACCCAACCACCGGGGGTGGCGGGAGGGCCGTATGGAGAGACCCAGTACTTC.

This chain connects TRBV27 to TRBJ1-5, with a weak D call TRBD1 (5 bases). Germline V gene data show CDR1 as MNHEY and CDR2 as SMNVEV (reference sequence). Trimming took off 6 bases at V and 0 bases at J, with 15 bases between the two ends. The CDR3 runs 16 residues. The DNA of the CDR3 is TGTGCCAGCAGGTCAGGGATATCGCCTAGCAATCAGCCCCAGCATTTT. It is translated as CASRSGISPSNQPQHF.

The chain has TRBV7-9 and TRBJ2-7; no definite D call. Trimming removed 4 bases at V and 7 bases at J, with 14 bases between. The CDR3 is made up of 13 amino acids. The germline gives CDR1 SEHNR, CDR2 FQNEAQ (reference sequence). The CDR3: CASSSTMSGEQYF. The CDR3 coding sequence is TGTGCCAGCAGCTCCACCATGAGTGGGGAGCAGTACTTC.

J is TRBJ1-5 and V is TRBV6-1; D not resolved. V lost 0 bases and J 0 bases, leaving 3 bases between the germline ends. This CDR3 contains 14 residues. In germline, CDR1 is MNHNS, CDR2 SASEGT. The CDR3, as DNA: TGTGCCAGCAGTGAAGCTTATAGCAATCAGCCCCAGCATTTT. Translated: CASSEAYSNQPQHF.

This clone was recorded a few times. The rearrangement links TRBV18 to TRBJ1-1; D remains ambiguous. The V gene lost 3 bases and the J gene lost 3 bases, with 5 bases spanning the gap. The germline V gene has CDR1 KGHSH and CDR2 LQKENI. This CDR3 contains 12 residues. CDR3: CASSPSDTEAFF. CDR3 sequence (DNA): TGTGCCAGCTCACCTTCGGACACTGAAGCTTTCTTT. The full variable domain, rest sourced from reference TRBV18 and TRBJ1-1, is NAGVMQNPRHLVRRRGQEARLRCSPMKGHSHVYWYRQLPEEGLKFMVYLQKENIIDESGMPKERFSAEFPKEGPSILRIQQVVRGDSAAYFCASSPSDTEAFFGQGTRLTVV.

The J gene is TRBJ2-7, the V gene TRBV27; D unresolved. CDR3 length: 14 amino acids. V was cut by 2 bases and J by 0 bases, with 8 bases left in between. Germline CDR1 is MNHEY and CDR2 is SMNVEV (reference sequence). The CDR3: CASSLGADSYEQYF. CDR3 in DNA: TGTGCCAGCAGTTTAGGAGCTGACTCCTACGAGCAGTACTTC.

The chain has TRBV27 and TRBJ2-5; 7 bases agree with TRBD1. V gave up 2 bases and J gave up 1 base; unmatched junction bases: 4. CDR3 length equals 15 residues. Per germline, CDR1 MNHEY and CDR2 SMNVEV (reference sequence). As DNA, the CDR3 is TGTGCCAGCAGTTTAGTACAGGGGTTCCAAGAGACCCAGTACTTC. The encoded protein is CASSLVQGFQETQYF.

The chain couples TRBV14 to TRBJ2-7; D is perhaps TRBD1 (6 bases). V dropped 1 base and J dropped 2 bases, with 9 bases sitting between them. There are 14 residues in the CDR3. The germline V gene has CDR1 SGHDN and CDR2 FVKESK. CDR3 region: CASSQGRGPYEQYF. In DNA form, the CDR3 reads TGTGCCAGCAGCCAAGGCAGGGGTCCCTACGAGCAGTACTTC.

The CDR3 nucleotides are TGTGCCAGCAGCCCCGCTGGAGGTCGCTACAATGAGCAGTTCTTC. It codes for CASSPAGGRYNEQFF. The rearrangement uses TRBV9 and TRBJ2-1; a possible D gene is TRBD2 (5 bases). The CDR3 is made up of 15 amino acids. Trimming pared 4 bases from V and 3 bases from J, leaving 14 bases between. Germline V CDR1 and CDR2: SGDLS, YYNGEE. The full variable domain, completed using reference TRBV9 and TRBJ2-1, is DSGVTQTPKHLITATGQRVTLRCSPRSGDLSVYWYQQSLDQGLQFLIQYYNGEERAKGNILERFSAQQFPDLHSELNLSSLELGDSALYFCASSPAGGRYNEQFFGPGTRLTVL.

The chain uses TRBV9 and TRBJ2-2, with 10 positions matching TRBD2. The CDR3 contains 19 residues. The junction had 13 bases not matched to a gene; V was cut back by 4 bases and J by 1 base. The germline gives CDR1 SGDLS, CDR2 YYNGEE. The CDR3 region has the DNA TGTGCCAGCAGCTCCAGTACAGCGGGAGGGCCCGGGAACACCGGGGAGCTGTTTTTT. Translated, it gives CASSSSTAGGPGNTGELFF. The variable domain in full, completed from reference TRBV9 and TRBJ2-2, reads DSGVTQTPKHLITATGQRVTLRCSPRSGDLSVYWYQQSLDQGLQFLIQYYNGEERAKGNILERFSAQQFPDLHSELNLSSLELGDSALYFCASSSSTAGGPGNTGELFFGEGSRLTVL.

The CDR3: CASSLVGGYSGNTIYF. The CDR3 DNA sequence: TGTGCCAGCAGCTTAGTAGGGGGATACTCTGGAAACACCATATATTTT. V gene TRBV7-9 combines with J gene TRBJ1-3; D possibly corresponds to TRBD1 (6 bases). The germline V gene encodes CDR1 SEHNR and CDR2 FQNEAQ (reference sequence). The CDR3 is made up of 16 amino acids. V was clipped by 1 base and J by 0 bases, with 10 bases between them.